This T cell receptor (beta chain) was captured in a study of cytomegalovirus exposure and HLA in healthy donors. The assay was immunoSEQ multiplex PCR, and TCRdb's table has in-frame clones only and misses some. The profile covers 150,000 to 200,000 clones, with around 85% appearing a single time and approximately 15% taken by the ten largest. Per the germline V gene, CDR1 is SEHNR and CDR2 is FQNEAQ (reference sequence). V was shortened by 3 bases and J by 3 bases, with 12 bases between the two germline ends. This CDR3 spans 14 amino acids. This clone was seen just once. The receptor's source is a man between 18 and 29 years old in good health and CMV-seropositive. The sequenced sample was PBMCs. This chain joins TRBV7-9 and TRBJ2-7; TRBD1 is a possible D gene (6 bases). For the CDR3, the DNA is TGTGCCAGCAGCTTTGACAGGATTGTCTACGAGCAGTACTTC. Translation gives CASSFDRIVYEQYF.